The T cell receptor (beta chain) described here comes from a study of blood T cell repertoires in COVID-19. Overall study context: Donors in the United States, Italy and Spain gave samples during acute or convalescent COVID-19. PBMCs, B-cell-depleted T cells, or T cells provided the cDNA or gDNA that made up the material.

Trimming at V came to 5 bases and at J to 4 bases, leaving 5 bases not matched to a gene. The germline V gene has CDR1 MDHEN and CDR2 SYDVKM. The length of the CDR3 is 14 residues. In the original processing: Researchers report that nucleated cell counts were estimated from reference gene primer amplification. The data were produced by immunoSEQ multiplex PCR, yet TCRdb's version contains in-frame clones alone and is incomplete. From that table come the V and J calls and clone size; the DNA was used to work out D and trimming. Of more than 250,000 clones listed, more than 75% are singletons. Sample: peripheral blood. The clonotype comes from a man aged 45-60 years with active or convalescent COVID-19. This sequence joins TRBV28 and TRBJ1-5; TRBD1 agrees at 7 bases. The CDR3 DNA reads as TGTGCCAGCAGTCAGGGACAGATAAATCAGCCCCAGCATTTT. Its protein is CASSQGQINQPQHF. Based on the CDR3 plus reference TRBV28 and TRBJ1-5, the full variable domain is DVKVTQSSRYLVKRTGEKVFLECVQDMDHENMFWYRQDPGLGLRLIYFSYDVKMKEKGDIPEGYSVSREKKERFSLILESASTNQTSMYLCASSQGQINQPQHFGDGTRLSIL.